This record looks at one TCR beta chain sequence and its context. The antigen this receptor binds is unknown. Nothing much larger sits one base from this clone, and base qualities are not available. These data are taken from a study of identical twins (dated by TCRdb to between 2015 and 2016). In terms of the full investigation: To test whether fetal clonotypes persist, the study used deep sequencing on TCR alpha and beta repertoires from monozygotic twins, unrelated adults of various ages, and cord blood. Replicate twin experiments were performed at different times using different library preparation protocols to rule out contamination.

Trimmed from V: 7 bases; trimmed from J: 7 bases; junction bases lacking a gene match: 6. The CDR3 runs 14 residues from the cysteine to the phenylalanine. Only the CDR3 DNA is retained, 42 bases long and in frame from the first base. The library was generated by 5' RACE. Sequencer: Illumina HiSeq 2000. Template switching added a universal primer binding site, and the final cDNA carried a unique molecular identifier that allowed TCR cDNA molecules to be counted accurately. Specific primers in the conserved constant-segment region were used to synthesize first-strand cDNA for the TCR alpha and beta chains. To control for contamination, each cDNA library was double barcoded with a SMART-Mk sample barcode plus Illumina barcodes. TruSeq adapter sequences, together with Illumina sample barcodes, were added in two successive PCR steps. TCR alpha and beta cDNA libraries were sequenced on the Illumina HiSeq platform with custom primers. In the original analysis: Unique molecular identifiers were extracted from raw reads with MiGEC, and CDR3 positions were determined with MiXCR. For each individual, recombination models were inferred using an EM algorithm with the repgenHMM and IGoR tools. Shared clonotype analysis was performed with the tcR package in R, normalizing sharing by the product of cloneset sizes. Out-of-frame nonproductive sequences were analyzed to study raw recombination free of thymic and clonal selection effects. Clones were called with MiXCR by TCRdb after fastp trimmed the public reads at Q25, and only in-frame beta chains were retained. Rows are unified per CDR3 protein, each entry keeping the most common DNA and genes. TCRdb, not the authors, supplied the V and J calls. The sample yields around 160,000 distinct CDR3 sequences; roughly 3.5% were counted once. Of the sample, 7.5% to 8.5% is held by the ten largest clones.

Every donor in the study was a healthy Caucasian. Miltenyi CD45RO+ enrichment and human naive T-cell isolation kits were used to isolate memory (CD45RO+) and naive T cells from PBMC. Results and caveats for the whole study, not just this receptor: In monozygotic twins, out-of-frame TCR alpha sharing was systematically underestimated by recombination models, although the models agreed with sharing between unrelated individuals. Invariant T cells such as MAIT and iNKT could partly confound zero-insertion analyses, though diverse VJ usage argued against this for most clonotypes. Compared with coincidental sharing between unrelated individuals, out-of-frame TCR alpha sequences shared between twins had an excess of sequences with low generation probability. Because the same donors could not be followed over many years, the conclusions depended on cross-sectional statistical analysis. Abundant cord blood beta clonotypes had fewer insertions, young adult naive repertoires showed a similar but weaker trend, and memory repertoires showed no such trend. In beta out-of-frame sequences, excess twin sharing was weaker, because having fewer shared sequences lowered the signal-to-noise ratio.

The sequence derives from a man aged 18 to 30 in good health. The sequencing sample was made of memory T cells sorted from blood. The cell subset or site label corresponds to: CD45RO+ enriched T cells. This chain joins TRBV12-3 or TRBV12-4 to TRBJ1-4, and 10 junctional nucleotides match TRBD1. The nucleotide sequence is given as TGTGCCAGCACCTCGGGACAGGGGACTGAAAAACTGTTTTTT. This yields the protein CASTSGQGTEKLFF.